The following is a TCR beta chain sequence with its context. This clone was counted a few times. Its antigen is not yet known. No base quality values were provided; no much bigger clone lies one nucleotide off. CDR3 length: 15 amino acids, cysteine to phenylalanine. The read is trimmed to its CDR3 DNA, 45 bases read in frame from base 1. Taken from the germline V gene, the CDR1 and CDR2 loops are SGHAT and FQNNGV. V and J lose 5 bases and 5 bases, and a span of 19 bases separates them. The collaborating institutions used their own protocols to collect whole blood in K2EDTA tubes. For TCRbeta analysis, collaborator samples were shipped as frozen whole blood, as isolated PBMCs, or as DNA extracted from either sample type. The data were taken from a study of blood T cell repertoires in COVID-19 (TCRdb year 2020). Background for the entire study: Samples covering the acute and convalescent phases of COVID-19 were provided by collaborators in the United States, Italy and Spain. The material from the prospective study consisted of cDNA or gDNA derived from T cells, B-cell-depleted T cells, or PBMCs. Subjects who had been exposed to COVID-19, were actively infected with it, or had recovered from it provided the deeply sampled blood TCRbeta repertoires that made up the dataset. The repertoires were released in a freely available public database meant as a resource for research on the immune response to SARS-CoV-2. The samples were drawn from two sources: the first 160 participants of the ongoing ImmuneRACE study, and fewer than 1,500 subjects contributed by 6 global collaborators. Sample metadata almost always included a de-identified subject ID, COVID-19 status, age in years and sex. Where available, HLA class I and class II types were obtained from metadata supplied by the sample provider rather than from assay-based typing.

The immunoSEQ Assay, a bias-controlled multiplex PCR, was used to amplify TCRbeta CDR3 regions from genomic DNA. The published analysis was carried out like this. The number of nucleated cells in each sample was estimated by amplification of reference gene primers within the assay. Sequence reads were collapsed and filtered to measure the absolute abundance of every unique TCRbeta CDR3 rearrangement. For each sample, productive Simpson clonality was calculated as the square root of Simpson's diversity index over productive rearrangements. TCRdb's version of the immuneACCESS table is confined to in-frame rearrangements and falls short of the full clone set. An unresolved V gene accounts for under half of the shortfall where checked; the remainder is of unknown origin. V and J calls and clone size are as listed in that table; D and trimming were resolved from the DNA. The sample table records about 80,000 clones; roughly 82% of these occur just once. About 12% of the sample rests with the top ten.

The paper as a whole reports these results and caveats: The quantity of clinical and demographic metadata differed by source and by participant and was supplied without curation.

The specimen was peripheral blood. This TCR derives from a man older than 75 with acute or convalescent COVID-19. The V and J genes are TRBV11-2 and TRBJ2-7; D gene: possibly TRBD1, on 5 matching bases. CDR3 protein: CASSPLDSTLHEQYF. The DNA is TGTGCCAGCAGCCCACTCGACAGTACTCTCCACGAGCAGTACTTC.